The clone carrying this T cell receptor beta chain has just one count. The antigen is unknown. TCR alpha and TCR beta cDNA libraries carrying sample barcodes and UMIs were produced by 5'RACE using constant-segment primers. TCRdb re-called the 5' RACE reads through MiXCR, storing one row per CDR3 protein. The sample consists of 550,000 to 700,000 distinct CDR3 sequences, 15% to 20% of them appearing once. These data are taken from a study of T-cell memory formation after mild COVID-19. As for the study in general: The study found TCR clusters largely donor specific. General study findings and limits: Pre-infection memory already had some responding clones, implying cross-reactive memory joined. Mostly located in CM and EM were contracting CD4+ clones, with contracting CD8+ clones located in EMRA.

Sample: PBMCs or a T cell subset sorted from them (not recorded which). The TCR originated in an adult woman who had mild COVID-19 (a few samples of this study predate the infection). Cell type and time point are not known.

The CDR3 loop reads CASSLVSAREELFF. The DNA for the CDR3 is TGTGCCAGCAGCTTAGTGTCGGCACGCGAGGAGCTGTTTTTT. J is TRBJ2-2 and V is TRBV7-2; D remains unclear. Germline lookup yields CDR1 SGHTA and CDR2 FQGNSA. Trimming removed 1 base from V and 10 bases from J, with 13 bases in between. The CDR3 is made up of 14 amino acids.